A selection of T cell receptor beta chains follows, all from one sample in a study of response to subunit inactivated influenza vaccine. MiXCR, applied by TCRdb to the RT-PCR reads, yields one record per CDR3 protein. The sample lists about 530,000 distinct CDR3 sequences, 10% to 15% occurring once. The source was PBMCs from blood, collected roughly 45 days after vaccination. These receptors were taken from a man aged 45-65 years who received an inactivated influenza vaccine. The CDR3 runs from the conserved cysteine through the conserved F or W. D genes are given only for firm matches. For some rows the clone size is stated as once, few or many, or as a class when expanded; others skip it.

few	TRBV5-5	TRBJ2-6	-	18	CASSLVPGFASGANVLTF	TGTGCCAGCAGCTTGGTTCCAGGGTTTGCGTCTGGGGCCAACGTCCTGACTTTC
few	TRBV10-3	TRBJ2-1	TRBD2	16	CAISDSWTSVYNEQFF	TGTGCCATCAGTGACTCCTGGACTAGCGTATACAATGAGCAGTTCTTC
few	TRBV12-3/TRBV12-4	TRBJ2-7	-	12	CASSLRLYEQYF	TGTGCCAGCAGTTTAAGGCTCTACGAGCAGTACTTC
-	TRBV4-2	TRBJ1-5	-	15	CASSQDRASGQPQHF	TGTGCCAGCAGCCAAGATCGGGCCTCCGGACAGCCCCAGCATTTT
-	TRBV20-1	TRBJ2-3	-	16	CCASPIGRVSTDTQYF	TGCTGTGCTAGCCCCATCGGGCGGGTATCCACAGATACGCAGTATTTT
few	TRBV15	TRBJ2-7	-	14	CATSRDFPPYEQYF	TGTGCCACCAGCAGAGACTTTCCCCCCTACGAGCAGTACTTC
many	TRBV7-2	TRBJ2-1	-	13	CASSLAVNNEQFF	TGTGCCAGCAGCTTGGCGGTTAACAATGAGCAGTTCTTC
-	TRBV7-9	TRBJ1-1	TRBD1	16	CASSPRDRAVNTEAFF	TGTGCCAGCAGCCCCAGGGACAGGGCGGTGAACACTGAAGCTTTCTTT
few	TRBV24-1	TRBJ2-2	TRBD1	16	CATSGDRAANTGELFF	TGTGCCACCAGTGGGGACAGGGCCGCGAACACCGGGGAGCTGTTTTTT
many	TRBV12-3/TRBV12-4	TRBJ1-1	-	16	CASSSGVLRSVIEAFF	TGTGCCAGCAGTTCAGGCGTACTGAGATCCGTTATTGAAGCTTTCTTT
few	TRBV10-3	TRBJ2-1	TRBD2	16	CAISVGLAAAYNEQFF	TGTGCCATCAGTGTGGGACTAGCGGCCGCCTACAATGAGCAGTTCTTC
-	TRBV20-1	TRBJ2-3	-	14	CSAWDTKGADTQYF	TGCAGTGCCTGGGACACCAAGGGCGCAGATACGCAGTATTTT
-	TRBV2	TRBJ2-3	-	16	CASSFPGLNIPDTQYF	TGTGCCAGCAGTTTTCCGGGACTCAACATCCCAGATACGCAGTATTTT
few	TRBV7-2	TRBJ2-5	TRBD2	15	CASSRAGTSGGTQYF	TGTGCCAGCAGCCGGGCCGGGACTAGCGGGGGGACCCAGTACTTC
many	TRBV5-1	TRBJ2-1	TRBD2	17	CASSRGGSGTWYNEQFF	TGCGCCAGCAGCCGCGGGGGGAGCGGGACCTGGTACAATGAGCAGTTCTTC
-	TRBV25-1	TRBJ2-7	-	15	CASSASGVSSYEQYF	TGTGCCAGCAGTGCGTCTGGGGTCAGCTCCTACGAGCAGTACTTC
-	TRBV20-1	TRBJ2-4	TRBD2	11	CSVGTSDHQYF	TGCAGTGTTGGGACTAGCGATCATCAGTACTTC
-	TRBV7-2	TRBJ1-2	TRBD1	14	CASSPHGQDYGYTF	TGTGCCAGCAGCCCACACGGACAGGACTATGGCTACACCTTC
few	TRBV27	TRBJ2-7	-	11	CASRTNYEQYF	TGTGCCAGCAGGACGAACTACGAGCAGTACTTC
-	TRBV7-9	TRBJ2-1	-	14	CASSQLFSLNEQFF	TGTGCCAGCAGCCAGTTATTCTCTCTCAATGAGCAGTTCTTC
few	TRBV20-1	TRBJ2-7	TRBD1	14	CSASWSGGIYEQYF	TGCAGTGCTAGTTGGTCAGGGGGTATCTACGAGCAGTACTTC
-	TRBV20-1	TRBJ2-5	-	14	CSAIVVARQETQYF	TGCAGTGCTATTGTCGTGGCTCGTCAAGAGACCCAGTACTTC
many	TRBV7-2	TRBJ1-1	-	14	CASSLALGSTEAFF	TGTGCCAGCAGCTTAGCGTTAGGGAGCACTGAAGCTTTCTTT
-	TRBV6-1	TRBJ1-5	-	15	CASSGIGQRNQPQHF	TGTGCCAGCAGTGGCATCGGACAGAGAAATCAGCCCCAGCATTTT
-	TRBV11-2	TRBJ2-2	TRBD2	16	CASSPGLAGRAGELFF	TGTGCCAGCAGCCCAGGACTAGCGGGACGAGCCGGGGAGCTGTTTTTT
few	TRBV7-9	TRBJ1-2	-	13	CASSFGQYYGYTF	TGTGCCAGCAGCTTCGGACAGTACTATGGCTACACCTTC
many	TRBV20-1	TRBJ2-7	-	13	CSASIGPAYEQYF	TGCAGTGCTAGTATAGGGCCAGCCTACGAGCAGTACTTC
few	TRBV28	TRBJ2-3	TRBD2	15	CVSSWKTSGSDTQYF	TGTGTCAGCAGTTGGAAGACTAGCGGGAGTGATACGCAGTATTTT
many	TRBV18	TRBJ1-6	-	12	CASSPGNSPLHF	TGTGCCAGCTCACCCGGGAATTCACCCCTCCACTTT
few	TRBV7-2	TRBJ2-7	-	16	CASSYGLAPLSYEQYF	TGTGCCAGCAGCTACGGTCTAGCTCCTCTCTCCTACGAGCAGTACTTC
many	TRBV12-3/TRBV12-4	TRBJ2-1	TRBD1	15	CASTLRGQGYNEQFF	TGTGCCAGCACCCTCAGGGGACAGGGGTACAATGAGCAGTTCTTC
few	TRBV6-2/TRBV6-3	TRBJ1-6	-	12	CASSYSTSPLHF	TGTGCCAGCAGTTACAGTACTTCACCCCTCCACTTT
few	TRBV12-3/TRBV12-4	TRBJ2-3	TRBD1	16	CASTPRNRDRGNTQYF	TGTGCCAGCACCCCACGGAACCGGGACAGGGGAAATACGCAGTATTTT
-	TRBV20-1	TRBJ2-1	TRBD1	13	CSARQGVRNEQFF	TGCAGTGCCAGGCAGGGGGTTCGCAATGAGCAGTTCTTC
-	TRBV11-1	TRBJ2-3	TRBD1	17	CASSQYWDSSSTDTQYF	TGTGCCAGCAGCCAGTACTGGGACAGCTCTAGCACAGATACGCAGTATTTT
few	TRBV20-1	TRBJ1-6	-	14	CSARAGTRSSPLHF	TGCAGTGCTAGGGCCGGGACCCGTAGTTCACCCCTCCACTTT
few	TRBV9	TRBJ2-5	-	14	CASSAAAYQETQYF	TGTGCCAGCAGCGCTGCAGCGTACCAAGAGACCCAGTACTTC
-	TRBV20-1	TRBJ2-6	-	15	CSVASGVSGANVLTF	TGCAGTGTCGCGAGTGGAGTTTCTGGGGCCAACGTCCTGACTTTC
-	TRBV15	TRBJ2-5	TRBD2	15	CATSRVPSGQETQYF	TGTGCCACCAGCAGAGTTCCTAGCGGGCAAGAGACCCAGTACTTC
few	TRBV4-2	TRBJ1-2	-	15	CASSPRKGIDYGYTF	TGTGCCAGCAGCCCCAGAAAAGGGATCGACTATGGCTACACCTTC
many	TRBV25-1	TRBJ2-7	-	11	CATRNSYEQYF	TGTGCCACAAGGAACTCCTACGAGCAGTACTTC
few	TRBV11-1	TRBJ2-2	TRBD1	19	CASSRSGTGGGRNTGELFF	TGTGCCAGCAGCCGCTCCGGGACAGGGGGCGGAAGGAACACCGGGGAGCTGTTTTTT
many	TRBV24-1	TRBJ1-1	-	13	CATSGYKNTEAFF	TGTGCCACCAGTGGATACAAGAACACTGAAGCTTTCTTT
-	TRBV7-9	TRBJ2-2	TRBD2	15	CASRGLAGATGELFF	TGTGCCAGCAGGGGACTAGCGGGAGCAACCGGGGAGCTGTTTTTT
once	TRBV2	TRBJ1-6	TRBD1	15	CASSPRQGANSPLHF	TGTGCCAGCAGTCCTCGACAGGGGGCAAATTCACCCCTCCACTTT
many	TRBV4-3	TRBJ2-5	TRBD2	15	CASSQDRLAEETQYF	TGCGCCAGCAGCCAAGATCGACTAGCGGAAGAGACCCAGTACTTC
-	TRBV30	TRBJ1-2	TRBD1	15	CAWSIWDRTNYGYTF	TGTGCCTGGAGCATCTGGGACAGAACTAACTATGGCTACACCTTC
-	TRBV11-1	TRBJ2-1	-	18	CASSEAVRQLWQGNEQFF	TGTGCCAGCAGCGAGGCCGTACGACAGCTCTGGCAGGGGAATGAGCAGTTCTTC
-	TRBV5-5	TRBJ2-2	TRBD1	16	CASSSDTGARTGELFF	TGTGCCAGCAGCTCGGACACAGGGGCTCGAACCGGGGAGCTGTTTTTT
-	TRBV11-2	TRBJ2-5	-	18	CASSISGPVRQLQETQYF	TGTGCCAGCAGCATATCAGGCCCCGTCCGACAGCTACAAGAGACCCAGTACTTC
few	TRBV11-2	TRBJ2-1	TRBD2	15	CASREPFGGENEQFF	TGTGCCAGCAGGGAACCATTCGGGGGGGAGAATGAGCAGTTCTTC
few	TRBV20-1	TRBJ2-7	-	10	CSAIREEQYF	TGCAGTGCTATCCGTGAGGAGCAGTACTTC
few	TRBV20-1	TRBJ1-1	TRBD1	14	CSANHRDRVIEAFF	TGCAGTGCCAACCACAGGGACAGGGTAATTGAAGCTTTCTTT
few	TRBV6-1	TRBJ1-1	-	15	CASTRDGRMNTEAFF	TGTGCCAGCACCAGAGACGGACGCATGAACACTGAAGCTTTCTTT
few	TRBV28	TRBJ1-1	-	13	CASSLSGRPEAFF	TGTGCCAGCAGTTTATCGGGACGGCCTGAAGCTTTCTTT
-	TRBV6-1	TRBJ2-3	TRBD2	14	CASRQRGSTDTQYF	TGTGCCAGCAGGCAGCGGGGAAGCACAGATACGCAGTATTTT
-	TRBV20-1	TRBJ2-3	TRBD2	17	CSAGAGGSGAKRATQYF	TGCAGTGCCGGCGCCGGCGGTAGCGGGGCCAAGAGGGCTACGCAGTATTTT
-	TRBV5-1	TRBJ2-3	-	16	CASSSGTRPGTDTQYF	TGCGCCAGCAGCTCCGGGACTCGACCCGGCACAGATACGCAGTATTTT